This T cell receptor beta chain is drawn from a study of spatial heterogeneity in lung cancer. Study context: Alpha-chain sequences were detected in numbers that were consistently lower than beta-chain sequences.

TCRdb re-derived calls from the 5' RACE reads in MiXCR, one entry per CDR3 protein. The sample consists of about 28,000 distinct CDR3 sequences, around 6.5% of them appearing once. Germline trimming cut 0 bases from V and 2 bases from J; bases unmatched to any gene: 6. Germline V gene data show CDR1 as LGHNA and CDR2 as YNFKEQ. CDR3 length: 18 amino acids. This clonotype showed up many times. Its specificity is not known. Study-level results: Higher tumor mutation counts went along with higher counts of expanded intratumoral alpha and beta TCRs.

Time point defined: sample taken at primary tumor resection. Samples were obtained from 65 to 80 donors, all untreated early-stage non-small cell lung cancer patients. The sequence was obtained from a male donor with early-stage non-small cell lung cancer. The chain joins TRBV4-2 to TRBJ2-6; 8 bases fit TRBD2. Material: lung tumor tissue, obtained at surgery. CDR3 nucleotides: TGTGCCAGCAGCCAAGATCGGGGGGGATCCCCTGGGGCCAACGTCCTGACTTTC. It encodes CASSQDRGGSPGANVLTF.